The following is a T cell receptor (beta chain) sequence with its context. Its cognate antigen is unknown. The time point was: pre-sensitization, week 0. Regarding treatment: therapeutic diphenylcyclopropenone sensitization with weekly scalp DPC. This record comes from a study of human T cells and chemical hapten exposure. Library preparation tagged each individual cDNA molecule with a unique molecular identifier. TCRdb re-analysed the RACE reads in MiXCR, keeping a single row per CDR3 protein. The sample holds more than 250,000 distinct CDR3 sequences; roughly 7.4% are singletons and the top ten take about 1.2%. Study-wide results and limits: Relative to control repertoires, expanded TCRs gave rise to significantly more large CDR3 similarity clusters.

V lost 6 bases and J lost 4, with 8 bases in between. The CDR3 has 12 residues. Sequenced here: whole blood, sampled in connection with sensitization to the hapten diphenylcyclopropenone (DPC). V is TRBV12-3 or TRBV12-4 and J is TRBJ2-3; possibly TRBD2 for D (6 bases). The source is a man younger than 35 with alopecia areata. Some clones in this sample may be carry-over from other donors' samples. CDR3 loop: CASRWGADTQYF. CDR3 bases: TGTGCCAGCAGATGGGGGGCAGATACGCAGTATTTT.